Listed below are T cell receptor beta chains from one sample, sequenced in a study of IL-17A CD8 T cells in psoriatic arthritis synovium. The method was immunoSEQ multiplex PCR; TCRdb's version includes in-frame clones alone and lacks a portion of them. The table lists approximately 2,000 clones, 70% of them singletons. Sequencing input: IL-17A+ (IFN-gamma+/-) memory CD8+ T cells from synovial fluid. These receptors were taken from a human donor with psoriatic arthritis. Each CDR3 is given with its conserved first and last residue. D genes are given only for firm matches. A clone size is listed for some rows: how often the clone was seen (once, few, many), or a class if it is expanded.

j_gene	abundance	v_gene	d_gene	CDR3nt	CDR3aa
TRBJ1-4	NA	TRBV2	NA	TGTGCCAGCAGTGATTCCACAACTAATGAAAAACTGTTTTTT	CASSDSTTNEKLFF
TRBJ2-1	NA	TRBV4-1	TRBD2	TGCGCCAGCGGGACTACCGGCAATGAGCAGTTCTTC	CASGTTGNEQFF
TRBJ2-7	NA	TRBV11-2	NA	TGTGCCAGCAGCTTTAGTGACTCCTACGAGCAGTACTTC	CASSFSDSYEQYF
TRBJ1-1	few	TRBV5-4	NA	TGTGCCAGCAGCCCCGGCTCGGGGACCACTGAAGCTTTCTTT	CASSPGSGTTEAFF
TRBJ2-3	few	TRBV7-2	TRBD2	TGTGCCAGCAGCCGAACGCTAGCGGGATACGATACGCAGTATTTT	CASSRTLAGYDTQYF
TRBJ2-7	NA	TRBV10-2	NA	TGCGCCAGCAGTCTGGACGGTATGAACTACGAGCAGTACTTC	CASSLDGMNYEQYF
TRBJ1-2	NA	TRBV27	TRBD1	TGTGCCAGCAGTCCGATGACAGGGGGCGCCGACTATGGCTACACCTTC	CASSPMTGGADYGYTF
TRBJ2-5	NA	TRBV10-3	NA	TGTGCCATCAGTGTAGGTGGAGAGCAAGAGACCCAGTACTTC	CAISVGGEQETQYF
TRBJ1-1	few	TRBV30	TRBD1	TGTGCCTGGAGTGTACAGGGGACCCACACTGAAGCTTTCTTT	CAWSVQGTHTEAFF
TRBJ2-3	NA	TRBV6-4	TRBD2	TGTGCCAGCAGTGAGACTAGCGGGAGGGCAGATACGCAGTATTTT	CASSETSGRADTQYF
TRBJ2-6	NA	TRBV10-2	NA	TGCGCCAGCAGAGAAGACAGCTCTGGGGCCAACGTCCTGACTTTC	CASREDSSGANVLTF
TRBJ2-3	NA	TRBV5-4	NA	TGTGCCAGCACCTCCCTAGCGGACAGGGATACGCAGTATTTT	CASTSLADRDTQYF
TRBJ2-1	NA	TRBV6-4	NA	TGTGCCAGCAGTGACAGGTATTCGGATATCAATGAGCAGTTCTTC	CASSDRYSDINEQFF
TRBJ2-2	NA	TRBV4-1	TRBD2	TGCGCCAGCAGCCAAGTTGAAAGTGTCCGGGTAGCGGGAGCGGCCGGGGAGCTGTTTTTT	CASSQVESVRVAGAAGELFF
TRBJ2-1	NA	TRBV21-1	NA	TGTGCCAGCAGCAAAGGGACTAGCGGGAATGAGCAGTTCTTC	CASSKGTSGNEQFF
TRBJ1-5	few	TRBV12-5	NA	TGTGCTAGTGGTTTCCCCCTAGCGCCCCAGCATTTT	CASGFPLAPQHF
TRBJ2-7	few	TRBV2	TRBD2	TGTGCCAGCAGTGATTCAGCGGGAAGGCGCTACGAGCAGTACTTC	CASSDSAGRRYEQYF
TRBJ2-2	NA	TRBV6-4	NA	TGTGCCAGCAGTGACAGGGACACCGGGGAGCTGTTTTTT	CASSDRDTGELFF
TRBJ1-4	few	TRBV6-5	NA	TGTGCCAGCAGTTTAACCGCCGGGCCTCTGAATGAAAAACTGTTTTTT	CASSLTAGPLNEKLFF
TRBJ1-5	few	TRBV4-3	TRBD1	TGCGCCAGCAGCTTGGGGACAGGGCGGAATCAGCCCCAGCATTTT	CASSLGTGRNQPQHF
TRBJ2-3	NA	TRBV27	TRBD2	TGTGCCAGCAGTTTAGCGGGAGGTATCACAGATACGCAGTATTTT	CASSLAGGITDTQYF
TRBJ2-3	NA	TRBV28	NA	TGTGCCAGCGCTGACTCCGGCACAGATACGCAGTATTTT	CASADSGTDTQYF
TRBJ2-1	NA	TRBV7-9	TRBD2	TGTGCCAGCGATCGGGGAGGGCCTCAGGATGAGCAGTTCTTC	CASDRGGPQDEQFF
TRBJ2-2	NA	TRBV4-3	TRBD1	TGCGCCAGCAGCCAAGGGGAGCCTGGACAGGAGTGGGTTGTCGGGGAGCTGTTTTTT	CASSQGEPGQEWVVGELFF
TRBJ2-2	NA	TRBV9	NA	TGTGCCAGCGGAGGGGCTAACACCGGGGAGCTGTTTTTT	CASGGANTGELFF
TRBJ2-3	NA	TRBV27	NA	TGTGCCAGCAGTTTAATATGGGGCGGTGGGGATACGCAGTATTTT	CASSLIWGGGDTQYF
TRBJ2-1	NA	TRBV7-6	TRBD2	TGTGCCAGCAGCTTAGAGGCTAGCGGCCTATACAATGAGCAGTTCTTC	CASSLEASGLYNEQFF
TRBJ2-3	NA	TRBV6-4	NA	TGTGCCAGCAGTGCTGGCCCGGAGGCAGATACGCAGTATTTT	CASSAGPEADTQYF
TRBJ2-7	NA	TRBV5-6	NA	TGTGCCAGCAGCTTGGGGGCGGCGCGCCACGAGCAGTACTTC	CASSLGAARHEQYF
TRBJ2-1	few	TRBV21-1	NA	TGTGCCAGCAGCAAACGGTACAATGAGCAGTTCTTC	CASSKRYNEQFF
TRBJ1-1	NA	TRBV19	NA	TGTGCCAGTAGTACCACCGACCCGAACACTGAAGCTTTCTTT	CASSTTDPNTEAFF
TRBJ2-7	NA	TRBV11-2	TRBD1	TGTGCCAGCAGCTTAGAACAGGGGGCACGGTACGAGCAGTACTTC	CASSLEQGARYEQYF
TRBJ2-1	NA	TRBV30	NA	TGTGCCTGGAGTGTAGGTAATGAGCAGTTCTTC	CAWSVGNEQFF
TRBJ1-3	NA	TRBV11-2	NA	TGTGCCAGCAGAACACCCGGACAGGGAAACACCATATATTTT	CASRTPGQGNTIYF
TRBJ2-5	NA	TRBV9	NA	TGTGCCAGCAGCGGGGGAAGCGTAGAAGAGACCCAGTACTTC	CASSGGSVEETQYF
TRBJ2-5	NA	TRBV11-2	TRBD2	TGTGCCAGCAGCTCGTCAGGGAGGGAAGAGACCCAGTACTTC	CASSSSGREETQYF
TRBJ2-1	NA	TRBV7-9	TRBD2	TGTGCCAGCAGCTTAGCGGGAGGGGAGAATGAGCAGTTCTTC	CASSLAGGENEQFF
TRBJ1-1	NA	TRBV5-5	NA	TGTGCCAGCAGCTTGGAGGGTTCGGGGAACACTGAAGCTTTCTTT	CASSLEGSGNTEAFF
TRBJ2-3	few	TRBV27	TRBD2	TGTGCCAGCAGTTCGTTAGCGGGGTTCATGTATACGCAGTATTTT	CASSSLAGFMYTQYF
TRBJ2-3	NA	TRBV19	NA	TGTGCCAGTAGTTCCCCGGCAGGGTACGGGGCAGATACGCAGTATTTT	CASSSPAGYGADTQYF
TRBJ2-7	NA	TRBV7-8	TRBD2	TGTGCCAGCAGCTTAGAGGTAGCGGGCCTCTACGAGCAGTACTTC	CASSLEVAGLYEQYF
TRBJ2-3	NA	TRBV6-4	TRBD2	TGTGCCAGCAGTGACTCGACTAGCGGGAGCACAGATACGCAGTATTTT	CASSDSTSGSTDTQYF
TRBJ2-6	once	TRBV4-2	NA	TGTGCCAGCAGCCAAGATGAACCTGCTGGGGCCAACGTCCTGACTTTC	CASSQDEPAGANVLTF
TRBJ2-2	NA	TRBV6-4	NA	TGTGCCAGCAGTGAATCCAGGGGGGACACCGGGGAGCTGTTTTTT	CASSESRGDTGELFF
TRBJ2-1	NA	TRBV4-3	NA	TGCGCCAGCAGCCAAGATCTGGCGGAGGCGTACAATGAGCAGTTCTTC	CASSQDLAEAYNEQFF
TRBJ2-1	NA	TRBV27	NA	TGTGCCAGCAGTTTATCGGCTCGATACAATGAGCAGTTCTTC	CASSLSARYNEQFF
TRBJ2-6	NA	TRBV6-4	NA	TGTGCCAGCAGTGCGGCCAGCTCTGGGGCCAACGTCCTGACTTTC	CASSAASSGANVLTF
TRBJ2-1	NA	TRBV4-3	TRBD2	TGCGCCAGCAGCCAAGATTGGCGGGAGGGCCCGGATGAGCAGTTCTTC	CASSQDWREGPDEQFF
TRBJ2-1	NA	TRBV7-2	TRBD2	TGTGCCAGCAGCTTAGTGGCCCCCCGACTAGCGGGCAATGAGCAGTTCTTC	CASSLVAPRLAGNEQFF
TRBJ1-1	NA	TRBV19	TRBD1	TGTGCCAGTAGTATTGGGACAGGGGGAGCTTTCTTT	CASSIGTGGAFF
TRBJ2-2	NA	TRBV7-2	TRBD2	TGTGCCAGCAGCTTGGCGCTAGCGGGAGACCCGAACACCGGGGAGCTGTTTTTT	CASSLALAGDPNTGELFF
TRBJ1-5	NA	TRBV15	NA	TGTGCCACCAGCAGGGATCGGGACTCGGGTCAGCCCCAGCATTTT	CATSRDRDSGQPQHF
TRBJ2-7	few	TRBV7-3	NA	TGTGCCAGCAGCGACGGACAGTCCTACGAGCAGTACTTC	CASSDGQSYEQYF
TRBJ2-1	NA	TRBV4-3	TRBD2	TGCGCCAGCAGCCAGGGACTAGCGGGAGGATCCTACAATGAGCAGTTCTTC	CASSQGLAGGSYNEQFF
TRBJ2-1	NA	TRBV28	NA	TGTGCCAGCAGTTCCCTATTAGGACCGGGGGATGAGCAGTTCTTC	CASSSLLGPGDEQFF
TRBJ2-1	once	TRBV10-3	NA	TGTGCCATCAGTGAGTCGTGGCAGGGCGACAATGAGCAGTTCTTC	CAISESWQGDNEQFF
TRBJ2-1	NA	TRBV10-3	NA	TGTGCCATCAGTGGAACTCGCGGCTCCTACAATGAGCAGTTCTTC	CAISGTRGSYNEQFF
TRBJ2-3	NA	TRBV6-4	TRBD2	TGTGCCAGCAGTGACTCACTAGCGGGAGGTTCAGATACGCAGTATTTT	CASSDSLAGGSDTQYF
TRBJ2-2	NA	TRBV11-2	NA	TGTGCCAGCGGGATGGGTCTCGACACCGGGGAGCTGTTTTTT	CASGMGLDTGELFF
TRBJ2-1	NA	TRBV30	TRBD2	TGTGCCTGGAGTGGTCGGGAGGGATTAGTCTTTAATGAGCAGTTCTTC	CAWSGREGLVFNEQFF